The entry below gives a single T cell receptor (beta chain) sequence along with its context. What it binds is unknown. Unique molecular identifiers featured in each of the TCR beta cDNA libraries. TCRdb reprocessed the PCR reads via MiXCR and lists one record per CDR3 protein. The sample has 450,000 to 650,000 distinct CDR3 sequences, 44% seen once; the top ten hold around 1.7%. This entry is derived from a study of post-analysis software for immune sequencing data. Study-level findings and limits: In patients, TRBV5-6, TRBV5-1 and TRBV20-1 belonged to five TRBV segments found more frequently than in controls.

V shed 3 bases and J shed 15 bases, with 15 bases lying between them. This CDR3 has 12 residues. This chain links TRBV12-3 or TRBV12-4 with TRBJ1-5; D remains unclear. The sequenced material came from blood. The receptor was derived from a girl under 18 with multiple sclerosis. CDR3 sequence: CASSFGPSRGHF. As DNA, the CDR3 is TGTGCCAGCAGTTTTGGTCCCTCCCGCGGGCATTTT.